The 27 T cell receptor beta chains below were found in one sample sequenced in a study of blood T cell repertoires in COVID-19. Sequencing was performed with immunoSEQ multiplex PCR; in TCRdb, only in-frame clones are kept and a portion is missing. The sample records about 160,000 clones, roughly 82% being singletons. What was sequenced was peripheral blood. The receptors stem from a woman aged 40 to 49 with COVID-19, enrolled during active disease.

This clone occurred a few times. The V gene is TRBV7-8, the J gene TRBJ1-1; 7 nucleotides line up with TRBD1. The V gene end was trimmed by 5 bases and the J gene end by 5 bases; junction bases not matched to a gene: 14. The CDR3 sequence is 16 residues long. Germline V gene sequence: CDR1 SGHVS, CDR2 FQNEAQ. In nucleotides, the CDR3 is TGTGCCAGCAGCAAGGACAGGCGGGTATTTTGGACTGAAGCTTTCTTT. This translates into CASSKDRRVFWTEAFF.

The J gene is TRBJ1-1, the V gene TRBV28; 8 bases match TRBD1. Germline values: CDR1 MDHEN, CDR2 SYDVKM. This CDR3 is built from 14 residues. Losses at the gene ends were 7 bases for V and 10 bases for J; bases not matched to a gene: 14. The CDR3 DNA sequence: TGTGCCAGCATTAAAGAACAGGGGGACCGGCCAGCTTTCTTT. As protein: CASIKEQGDRPAFF. Filled out from reference TRBV28 and TRBJ1-1, the complete variable domain reads DVKVTQSSRYLVKRTGEKVFLECVQDMDHENMFWYRQDPGLGLRLIYFSYDVKMKEKGDIPEGYSVSREKKERFSLILESASTNQTSMYLCASIKEQGDRPAFFGQGTRLTVV.

This rearrangement joins TRBV5-4 to TRBJ2-2; 8 positions match TRBD1. V was clipped by 4 bases and J by 5 bases; unmatched bases: 13. The CDR3 is 17 residues long. Germline lookup yields CDR1 SGHNT and CDR2 YYREEE (reference sequence). CDR3 region: CASSRTGRGSLTGELFF. Here the CDR3 DNA reads TGTGCCAGCAGCCGGACAGGGAGAGGAAGCCTAACCGGGGAGCTGTTTTTT.

This clone was recorded many times. The chain carries TRBV11-1 and TRBJ2-1; TRBD2 aligns across 10 bases. Germline CDR1 and CDR2: SGHAT and FQDESV (reference sequence). The V and J ends lost 4 bases and 9 bases, in that order; junction bases with no gene match: 12. CDR3 size: 16 residues. CDR3 sequence: CASSSSGGAASSEQFF. CDR3 nucleotides: TGTGCCAGCAGCTCCAGCGGGGGGGCGGCTTCGAGTGAGCAGTTCTTC.

V gene TRBV29-1 combines with J gene TRBJ2-7; D gene unclear. The V gene's germline CDR1 is SQVTM and CDR2 ANQGSEA. Trimming removed 4 bases from V and 6 bases from J, with 7 bases in between. This CDR3 has 10 residues. Written as DNA, the CDR3 is TGCAGCGTTGGTGGGCTCGAGCAGTACTTC. It codes for CSVGGLEQYF.

This rearrangement joins TRBV6-1 to TRBJ1-6, with TRBD1 matching 8 bases. CDR3 length: 14 residues. J lost 9 bases, V lost 7 bases, and 8 bases had no gene match. CDR1 and CDR2 (germline): MNHNS, SASEGT. CDR3 amino acids: CASIQDRGASPLHF. CDR3 nucleotide sequence: TGTGCCAGCATTCAAGACAGGGGCGCTTCACCCCTCCACTTT.

The J gene is TRBJ2-7, the V gene TRBV4-1; 10 bases align to TRBD1. From germline, CDR1 is MGHRA and CDR2 YSYEKL. With 4 bases clipped from V and 3 bases from J, the junction kept 12 bases outside the gene matches. The CDR3 runs 17 residues. Written as DNA, the CDR3 is TGCGCCAGCAGCCGGGACAGGGGAAGTCTTATCCGCTACGAGCAGTACTTC. Translating it yields CASSRDRGSLIRYEQYF.

This chain joins TRBV19 and TRBJ1-2, with TRBD1 matching 7 bases. The germline V gene encodes CDR1 LNHDA and CDR2 SQIVND (reference sequence). There are 15 residues in the CDR3. With V trimmed by 4 bases and J by 8 bases, 13 bases remained unmatched. The CDR3: CASSTSVRGLRGYTF. CDR3 sequence (DNA): TGTGCCAGTAGTACCTCGGTTAGGGGGCTGAGAGGCTACACCTTC. Filled out from reference TRBV19 and TRBJ1-2, the complete variable domain reads DGGITQSPKYLFRKEGQNVTLSCEQNLNHDAMYWYRQDPGQGLRLIYYSQIVNDFQKGDIAEGYSVSREKKESFPLTVTSAQKNPTAFYLCASSTSVRGLRGYTFGSGTRLTVV.

V usage is TRBV18 and J usage is TRBJ2-1; TRBD2 aligns across 8 bases. CDR1 KGHSH and CDR2 LQKENI come from the germline V gene. Trimming took 5 bases from V and 9 from J; bases not matched to a gene: 9. The CDR3 sequence is 14 residues long. Here the CDR3 DNA reads TGTGCCAGCTCATTCTCCGGGAGGGCTACTGAGCAGTTCTTC. This encodes CASSFSGRATEQFF.

The chain uses TRBV19 and TRBJ1-5; D might be TRBD1 (5 bases). CDR3 length equals 15 residues. Germline values: CDR1 LNHDA, CDR2 SQIVND (reference sequence). V lost 3 bases and J 2 bases, leaving 11 bases between the germline ends. CDR3 DNA: TGTGCCAGTAGTATCTCAGGGTATGGCAATCAGCCCCAGCATTTT. Protein: CASSISGYGNQPQHF.

At least ten counts were recorded for this clone. J is TRBJ1-1 and V is TRBV3-1 (or the pseudogene TRBV3-2); D ambiguous. V was cut by 1 base and J by 8 bases, with 8 bases left in between. From germline, CDR1 is LGHDT and CDR2 YNNKEL (reference sequence). The CDR3 covers 12 residues. The chain's CDR3 is CASSQGAGEAFF. DNA for the CDR3: TGTGCCAGCAGCCAAGGTGCGGGGGAAGCTTTCTTT.

The V and J genes are TRBV9 and TRBJ1-1; 7 bases match TRBD1. Germline CDR1 and CDR2: SGDLS and YYNGEE. V gave up 0 bases and J gave up 3 bases; unmatched junction bases: 5. CDR3 length: 15 amino acids. The CDR3 nucleotides are TGTGCCAGCAGCGTAGCTGAGGGGGCGTACACTGAAGCTTTCTTT. Residues: CASSVAEGAYTEAFF.

This chain connects TRBV28 to TRBJ2-1; TRBD2 is a possible D gene (6 bases). There are 16 residues in the CDR3. Germline V CDR1 and CDR2: MDHEN, SYDVKM. V lost 5 bases to trimming and J lost 0 bases, with 14 bases between them. In nucleotides, the CDR3 is TGTGCCAGCAGTCCAGTAGCGGTCGGCTCCTACAATGAGCAGTTCTTC. Its protein is CASSPVAVGSYNEQFF.

V usage is TRBV30 and J usage is TRBJ1-1, with D maybe TRBD1 (5 bases). The germline gives CDR1 GTSNPN, CDR2 SVGIG (reference sequence). V was shortened by 7 bases and J by 7 bases, with 13 bases between the two germline ends. This CDR3 is 11 amino acids long. This CDR3 is CAYRQNNEAFF. The CDR3, as DNA: TGTGCCTACCGACAGAATAATGAAGCTTTCTTT.

The DNA for the CDR3 is TGTGCCAGCAGCTGGTTCGGCGGAAAAGAGACCCAGTACTTC. Encoded protein: CASSWFGGKETQYF. V and J are TRBV7-3 and TRBJ2-5; unclear D gene. The V end lost 4 bases, the J end lost 3 bases, and 12 bases lay between the germline ends. The CDR3 runs to 14 residues. Per the germline V gene, CDR1 is SGHTA and CDR2 is FQGTGA.

This sequence joins TRBV20-1 and TRBJ2-1; D call uncertain. The CDR3 consists of 12 residues. The germline V gene encodes CDR1 DFQATT and CDR2 SNEGSKA (reference sequence). Trimming left V 3 bases short and J 7 bases short, with 10 bases between. The CDR3 DNA reads TGCAGTGCTAGTCACCGAGGTAATGAGCAGTTCTTC. Translation: CSASHRGNEQFF.

CDR3 coding DNA: TGTGCCAGCTCACCCCTAGGTACTAGCGGGGGCCAAGAGACCCAGTACTTC. It yields the protein CASSPLGTSGGQETQYF. This sequence joins TRBV18 and TRBJ2-5; 11 nucleotides align to TRBD2. In germline, CDR1 is KGHSH, CDR2 LQKENI. V gave up 3 bases and J gave up 1 base; unmatched junction bases: 7. There are 17 residues in the CDR3.

The chain carries TRBV5-1 and TRBJ2-1; D gene ambiguous. Trimming took off 4 bases at V and 7 bases at J, with 12 bases between the two ends. Germline values: CDR1 SGHRS, CDR2 YFSETQ. CDR3 length: 13 residues. In DNA form, the CDR3 reads TGCGCCAGCAGCCAGGAAGCCCCAAATGAGCAGTTCTTC. Encoded protein: CASSQEAPNEQFF.

V is TRBV12-3 or TRBV12-4 and J is TRBJ1-1; maybe TRBD1 (5 bases). Trimming shortened V by 6 bases and J by 0 bases, and 8 bases separated the two germline ends. The CDR3 spans 13 residues. As DNA, the CDR3 is TGTGCCAGCAGCAGACAGTTGAACACTGAAGCTTTCTTT. The encoded protein is CASSRQLNTEAFF.

The chain couples TRBV29-1 to TRBJ2-7; 9 bases line up with TRBD1. V gave up 4 bases and J gave up 3 bases; unmatched junction bases: 1. Germline V gene lookup returns CDR1 SQVTM and CDR2 ANQGSEA. The CDR3 is 12 amino acids. In DNA, the CDR3 is TGCAGCGTTGGGGGACAGGGCTACGAGCAGTACTTC. Translating gives CSVGGQGYEQYF.

The J gene is TRBJ2-3, the V gene TRBV29-1; a weak D match, TRBD2 (6 bases). V shed 5 bases and J shed 8 bases, with 14 bases lying between them. The CDR3 runs 12 residues. Germline-derived CDR1 and CDR2 are SQVTM and ANQGSEA. The DNA for the CDR3 is TGCAGCGTTACGGGAGAGTGGGGTACGCAGTATTTT. Translating gives CSVTGEWGTQYF.

This chain joins TRBV18 and TRBJ2-3; 7 nucleotides align to TRBD1. Trimming at V came to 3 bases and at J to 4 bases, leaving 1 base not matched to a gene. From germline, CDR1 is KGHSH and CDR2 LQKENI. The CDR3 has 13 residues. CDR3 DNA sequence: TGTGCCAGCTCACCCACAGGGGCAGATACGCAGTATTTT. It specifies CASSPTGADTQYF.

This rearrangement joins TRBV28 to TRBJ2-7; D is unresolved. Germline-derived CDR1 and CDR2 are MDHEN and SYDVKM. The CDR3 sequence is 12 residues long. The germline V and J ends were trimmed by 4 bases and 0 bases, with 4 bases remaining between them. The CDR3, as DNA: TGTGCCAGCAGTTACAGCTCCTACGAGCAGTACTTC. Its translation is CASSYSSYEQYF.

The rearrangement links TRBV18 to TRBJ2-1, with a possible D match to TRBD2 (6 bases). CDR3 length: 15 residues. V lost 3 bases and J 5 bases, leaving 14 bases between the germline ends. CDR1 KGHSH and CDR2 LQKENI come from the germline V gene. CDR3 sequence (DNA): TGTGCCAGCTCACCTTTCTTGGGGGGAAACAATGAGCAGTTCTTC. It codes for CASSPFLGGNNEQFF.

V is TRBV9 and J is TRBJ2-1, with 9 bases aligning to TRBD1. The CDR3 covers 15 residues. The germline V gene encodes CDR1 SGDLS and CDR2 YYNGEE. V trimming: 3 bases; J trimming: 5 bases; junction bases outside the gene matches: 6. CDR3 amino acids: CASSEQGALNNEQFF. As DNA, the CDR3 is TGTGCCAGCAGCGAACAGGGGGCGCTGAACAATGAGCAGTTCTTC. Supplemented by reference TRBV9 and TRBJ2-1, the full variable domain reads DSGVTQTPKHLITATGQRVTLRCSPRSGDLSVYWYQQSLDQGLQFLIQYYNGEERAKGNILERFSAQQFPDLHSELNLSSLELGDSALYFCASSEQGALNNEQFFGPGTRLTVL.

The chain combines TRBV30 with TRBJ1-6; D may be TRBD1 (5 bases). Trimming stripped 1 base from V and 7 bases from J, with 8 bases between. Germline V gene data show CDR1 as GTSNPN and CDR2 as SVGIG (reference sequence). The CDR3 contains 13 residues. The CDR3 bases are TGTGCCTGGAGTGCACAGGAAAATTCACCCCTCCACTTT. As protein: CAWSAQENSPLHF.

V gene TRBV28 combines with J gene TRBJ1-5; D gene unclear. The V end was cut by 4 bases, the J end by 7 bases, with 8 bases between. This CDR3 spans 12 amino acids. In germline, CDR1 is MDHEN, CDR2 SYDVKM. The CDR3 reads CASSWTGQPQHF. CDR3 nucleotides: TGTGCCAGCAGTTGGACGGGGCAGCCCCAGCATTTT.